A selection of T cell receptor beta chains follows, all from one sample in a study of cytomegalovirus exposure and HLA in healthy donors. Sequencing used immunoSEQ multiplex PCR; TCRdb keeps in-frame clones, though not all of them. Of around 200,000 clones in the sample, approximately 83% were seen once. Sequenced input: PBMCs. These receptors all stem from a woman aged 45-60 years in good health and CMV-seropositive. The conserved cysteine and the conserved F or W are not part of the CDR3 here. Fields, in order: CDR3 protein, clone size, V gene, J gene. Size is stated for part of the rows, as once, few or many counts, or as a class when the clone is expanded.

ASSLSGYETQY	NA	TRBV7-9	TRBJ2-5
ASSLVRANTEAF	NA	TRBV11-2	TRBJ1-1
SAGGRINEKLF	NA	TRBV29-1	TRBJ1-4
ASSRVGSGANEQF	NA	TRBV5-1	TRBJ2-1
ASSLKYSGNTIY	NA	TRBV6-5	TRBJ1-3
ASSEGTGLRDQPQH	NA	TRBV5-1	TRBJ1-5
ASTPDQAGVRTEAF	once	TRBV4-2	TRBJ1-1
ASSAQGTSPHGYT	NA	TRBV9	TRBJ1-2
ASSYSVSFNDGYT	once	TRBV6-5	TRBJ1-2
ASSPGTGSSGANVLT	once	TRBV19	TRBJ2-6
ASSEIEDRVDGYT	many	TRBV6-1	TRBJ1-2
ASSIGWGPGYGYT	NA	TRBV19	TRBJ1-2
ASSLALSSGGYT	NA	TRBV5-6	TRBJ1-2
ASSVGQGVRSNEKLF	once	TRBV9	TRBJ1-4